The source of this TCR beta chain is a study of blood T cell repertoires in COVID-19. Assay used: immunoSEQ multiplex PCR; TCRdb lists only in-frame clones, some missing. The repertoire includes 200,000 to 250,000 clones, roughly 83% of them detected once, and roughly 10% sits in the top ten. The sequencing sample was made of peripheral blood. This sequence was found in an elderly man with acute or convalescent COVID-19.

The CDR3 DNA reads TGCGCCAGCAGCTTGAAGTCTAGCGGGAGGCCCGGGGAGCTGTTTTTT. Translating it yields CASSLKSSGRPGELFF. The rearrangement links TRBV5-1 to TRBJ2-2, with TRBD2 identical over 11 bases. V was clipped by 1 base and J by 6 bases; unmatched bases: 5. Germline V CDR1 and CDR2: SGHRS, YFSETQ. CDR3 length equals 16 residues. Together with reference TRBV5-1 and TRBJ2-2, the CDR3 gives the full variable domain: KAGVTQTPRYLIKTRGQQVTLSCSPISGHRSVSWYQQTPGQGLQFLFEYFSETQRNKGNFPGRFSGRQFSNSRSEMNVSTLELGDSALYLCASSLKSSGRPGELFFGEGSRLTVL.